This section outlines one T cell receptor (beta chain) sequence together with its context. This sample was included in a study of blood T cell repertoires in COVID-19. Study as a whole: There were acute and convalescent COVID-19 samples, and they came from the United States, Italy and Spain. PBMCs, B-cell-depleted T cells, or T cells were the source of the cDNA or gDNA that made up the material.

Methods used by the authors: Nucleated cell counts were estimated from reference gene primer amplification. Using immunoSEQ multiplex PCR, the repertoire was profiled, and TCRdb retains in-frame clones only, with some absent. From that table come the V and J calls and clone size; the DNA was used to work out D and trimming. The sample records 130,000 to 150,000 clones, more than 70% being singletons. Germline CDR1 and CDR2: KGHDR and SFDVKD. J gave up 9 bases and V 5 bases, and 11 bases lay outside the gene matches. The CDR3 sequence is 15 residues long. Sequencing input: peripheral blood. The clonotype originates from a man aged 60 to 69 with active or convalescent COVID-19. V gene TRBV24-1 combines with J gene TRBJ1-5, with 8 positions matching TRBD1. CDR3 DNA sequence: TGTGCCACCAGTGTTGGGACAGGCCGGCCTGGGCCCCAGCATTTT. This sequence encodes CATSVGTGRPGPQHF.